Below are 13 T cell receptor beta chains sequenced from a single sample in a study of blood T cell repertoires in COVID-19. This table comes from immunoSEQ multiplex PCR, and its TCRdb copy is limited to in-frame clones, with some not included. The sample holds approximately 110,000 clones, under 80% seen once. What was sequenced was peripheral blood. All receptors come from a woman in her 70s with acute or convalescent COVID-19.

The chain couples TRBV29-1 to TRBJ1-2, with TRBD1 matching 8 bases. Trimming took 5 bases from V and 5 from J; bases not matched to a gene: 1. Looked up from germline, CDR1 is SQVTM and CDR2 is ANQGSEA. The CDR3 sequence is 11 residues long. The CDR3 DNA follows: TGCAGCGTTCGGACAGGGTATGGCTACACCTTC. This sequence encodes CSVRTGYGYTF. The variable domain in full, completed from reference TRBV29-1 and TRBJ1-2, reads SAVISQKPSRDICQRGTSLTIQCQVDSQVTMMFWYRQQPGQSLTLIATANQGSEATYESGFVIDKFPISRPNLTFSTLTVSNMSPEDSSIYLCSVRTGYGYTFGSGTRLTVV.

The chain carries TRBV5-1 and TRBJ2-7, with 10 bases identical to TRBD1. Germline-derived CDR1 and CDR2 are SGHRS and YFSETQ. This CDR3 has 15 residues. The ends lost 0 bases at V and 3 bases at J; junction bases unmatched: 3. The CDR3 region is CASSLGGTGVYEQYF. The CDR3 DNA sequence: TGCGCCAGCAGCTTGGGAGGGACAGGGGTCTACGAGCAGTACTTC.

The genes are TRBV2 and TRBJ2-3; possibly TRBD2 for D (5 bases). V was cut by 6 bases and J by 7 bases, with 8 bases left in between. This CDR3 has 11 residues. The germline gives CDR1 SNHLY, CDR2 FYNNEI. The CDR3 loop is CASSGEHTQYF. The CDR3 nucleotides are TGTGCCAGCAGCGGGGAACATACGCAGTATTTT.

V gene TRBV27 combines with J gene TRBJ2-1, with TRBD2 matching 7 bases. This CDR3 is 16 amino acids long. CDR1 MNHEY and CDR2 SMNVEV come from the germline V gene (reference sequence). V dropped 2 bases and J dropped 0; count of bases not matched to a gene: 4. CDR3 coding DNA: TGTGCCAGCAGTTTACGGAGCGGGGACTCCTACAATGAGCAGTTCTTC. This encodes CASSLRSGDSYNEQFF.

The chain couples TRBV7-9 to TRBJ2-6; the D gene is possibly TRBD1 (6 bases). The V gene lost 1 base and the J gene lost 2 bases, with 18 bases spanning the gap. Germline CDR1 is SEHNR and CDR2 is FQNEAQ (reference sequence). The length of the CDR3 is 19 residues. The CDR3: CASSLGGGYRDTGANVLTF. CDR3 sequence (DNA): TGTGCCAGCAGCTTAGGTGGAGGATACAGGGACACTGGGGCCAACGTCCTGACTTTC.

The chain joins TRBV12-5 to TRBJ1-1, with D possibly matching TRBD1 (6 bases). The CDR3 is made up of 12 amino acids. The germline V gene encodes CDR1 LGHNT and CDR2 FRNRAP. Trimming pared 1 base from V and 11 bases from J, leaving 11 bases between. In DNA, the CDR3 is TGTGCTAGTGGTTTGGGGACAGCTGCTGCTTTCTTT. This encodes CASGLGTAAAFF.

The chain recombines TRBV10-1 with TRBJ2-7, with TRBD1 identical over 9 bases. The CDR3 is 14 amino acids. Germline CDR1 and CDR2: WNHNN and SYGVQD (reference sequence). With V trimmed by 4 bases and J by 5 bases, 6 bases remained unmatched. CDR3 in DNA: TGCGCCAGCAGTGCGGGACAGGGATTCGACGAGCAGTACTTC. As protein: CASSAGQGFDEQYF.

The V call is TRBV11-2, the J call TRBJ1-5; D remains ambiguous. Germline V gives CDR1 SGHAT, CDR2 FQNNGV. V lost 5 bases and J 3 bases, leaving 8 bases between the germline ends. CDR3 length: 13 amino acids. Written as DNA, the CDR3 is TGTGCCAGCAGCCAGGAATTCAATCAGCCCCAGCATTTT. Its translation: CASSQEFNQPQHF.

This clone showed up just a few times. The chain links TRBV7-9 to TRBJ2-3; TRBD1 matches 7 bases. CDR3 length: 16 amino acids. The trim removed 4 bases at V and 7 bases at J, leaving 14 bases unmatched. Germline values: CDR1 SEHNR, CDR2 FQNEAQ (reference sequence). The CDR3 is CASSYLGQADLHTQYF. The CDR3 DNA is TGTGCCAGCAGCTACCTCGGACAGGCCGATTTACATACGCAGTATTTT.

The chain has TRBV29-1 and TRBJ2-7; 9 nucleotides agree with TRBD1. The CDR3 extends over 16 amino acids. CDR1 and CDR2 (germline): SQVTM, ANQGSEA. With 6 bases clipped from V and 0 bases from J, the junction kept 12 bases outside the gene matches. CDR3 sequence: CSVYRRQGGSSYEQYF. The CDR3 coding sequence is TGCAGCGTCTACCGCCGACAGGGGGGAAGCTCCTACGAGCAGTACTTC.

This rearrangement joins TRBV5-1 to TRBJ2-2, with 11 positions matching TRBD1. The CDR3 runs 17 residues. Germline-derived CDR1 and CDR2 are SGHRS and YFSETQ. Trimming at V came to 0 bases and at J to 4 bases, leaving 5 bases not matched to a gene. CDR3 DNA: TGCGCCAGCAGCTTGGCCGGTGGGACAGGGGGCACCGGGGAGCTGTTTTTT. Translated: CASSLAGGTGGTGELFF.

The chain is built from TRBV28 and TRBJ2-1; TRBD2 matches at 15 bases. V shed 6 bases, J shed 4 bases, and the junction held 10 bases outside the gene matches. This CDR3 region has 18 residues. The germline gives CDR1 MDHEN, CDR2 SYDVKM. The CDR3 bases are TGTGCCAGCAGCCGGGGGACTAGCGGGGGGTACTTTTACAATGAGCAGTTCTTC. Translation: CASSRGTSGGYFYNEQFF.

This clone has just a few counts. The V call is TRBV6-5, the J call TRBJ1-1; D is possibly TRBD1 (6 bases). V lost 10 bases and J lost 2, with 11 bases in between. The CDR3 loop spans 12 amino acids. Germline CDR1 and CDR2: MNHEY and SVGAGI. CDR3 residues: CATSDSNTEAFF. The DNA of the CDR3 is TGTGCCACCTCGGACAGTAACACTGAAGCTTTCTTT.